This T cell receptor beta chain was sequenced for a study of blood T cell repertoires in COVID-19 (dated by TCRdb to about 2020). About the investigation overall: Samples covering the acute and convalescent phases of COVID-19 were provided by collaborators in the United States, Italy and Spain. The material from the prospective study consisted of cDNA or gDNA derived from T cells, B-cell-depleted T cells, or PBMCs. Deeply sampled blood TCRbeta repertoires from subjects exposed to, actively infected with, or recovered from COVID-19 were included in the dataset. The repertoires were made available in a free public database intended to serve as a resource for research on the immune response to SARS-CoV-2. Samples were obtained from the ongoing ImmuneRACE study (first 160 participants) and from 1,254 subjects provided by 6 global collaborators. Sample metadata almost always included a de-identified subject ID, COVID-19 status, age in years and sex. Where available, HLA class I and class II types were obtained from metadata supplied by the sample provider rather than from assay-based typing.

As to this clone: The target of this receptor is not known. No per-base quality is available; no much larger clone lies one base away.

The immunoSEQ Assay, a bias-controlled multiplex PCR, was used to amplify TCRbeta CDR3 regions from genomic DNA. From the authors' description of their analysis: The number of nucleated cells in each sample was estimated by amplification of reference gene primers within the assay. To quantify the absolute abundance of each unique TCRbeta CDR3 rearrangement, sequence reads were collapsed and filtered. For each sample, productive Simpson clonality was calculated as the square root of Simpson's diversity index over productive rearrangements. TCRdb mirrors the immuneACCESS table, restricted to in-frame sequences. Some clones are absent from its copies; in checked studies, under half trace to an unresolved V gene, and the reason for the others is unknown. That table gives V, J and clone size, and the DNA gave D and trimming. The sample table contains about 360,000 clones; only one count was recorded for less than 90% of them. The top ten clonotypes cover just over 7% of the sample.

In Seattle, one collaborating source enrolled patients while the infection was active and tracked those patients longitudinally over the course of disease. Collaborating institutions collected whole blood in K2EDTA tubes following their own protocols. For TCRbeta analysis, collaborators shipped samples as frozen whole blood, isolated PBMCs, or DNA extracted from either of those sample types. The paper as a whole reports these results and caveats: The quantity of clinical and demographic metadata differed by source and by participant and was supplied without curation.

From its cysteine to its phenylalanine, the CDR3 spans 13 amino acids. Left in the record is the CDR3 DNA by itself, 39 bases read in frame from the first base. The CDR1 and CDR2 encoded by the germline V gene are MRHNA and SNTAGT. V and J are truncated by 11 bases and 4 bases respectively, leaving an intervening sequence of 17 bases. This TCR was sampled from an older woman with COVID-19, enrolled during active disease. The sequence joins TRBV6-4 to TRBJ1-2, with TRBD1 perhaps the D gene, on 6 matching bases. The specimen was peripheral blood. The nucleotide sequence reads as follows: TGTGCCTATAGAACGGACAGCTTCTATGGCTACACCTTC. Its protein product is CAYRTDSFYGYTF.